This T cell receptor beta chain was captured by sequencing in a study of CD8 T cells in ankylosing spondylitis. Study-wide results and caveats: The study looked at matched synovial fluid samples from ankylosing spondylitis patients. Disease-linked clones were reported to be significantly enriched there. The study identified a TCR beta motif of under ten highly homologous variants that appeared characteristic of ankylosing spondylitis blood. A subset of motif variants has previously been described in the synovial fluid and blood of reactive arthritis.

As the method for making TCR beta libraries, quantitative 5'-RACE with molecular barcodes was used. TCRdb ran MiXCR on the 5' RACE reads and lists one entry per CDR3 protein. The sample has about 220,000 distinct CDR3 sequences; approximately 7.4% are singletons. Comment on this clonotype: Its antigen is unidentified.

V was trimmed by 5 bases and J by 4 bases, leaving 10 bases between them. Germline V CDR1 and CDR2: SGHTA, FQGTGA. The CDR3 sequence is 13 residues long. The source of this sequence is a male donor with ankylosing spondylitis. The chain uses TRBV7-3 and TRBJ2-3; D gene uncertain. Sample: blood, either unsorted or a sorted T cell fraction (not recorded which). CDR3 sequence: CASSPGLSDTQYF. The CDR3 DNA reads TGTGCCAGCAGCCCGGGCTTGTCAGATACGCAGTATTTT.